These 7 T cell receptor beta chains came from one sample sequenced in a study of T cell responses to AZD1222 COVID-19 vaccine. Assay: immunoSEQ multiplex PCR; the TCRdb copy retains only in-frame clones and omits some. The table includes approximately 200,000 clones, roughly 94% detected once. Sequenced here: peripheral blood, sampled 28 days after the second dose of the MenACWY control vaccine. The origin of the receptors is an adult who received the MenACWY meningococcal vaccine as a control.

The chain combines TRBV30 with TRBJ1-2; D call uncertain. In germline, CDR1 is GTSNPN, CDR2 SVGIG (reference sequence). Trimming left V 1 base short and J 5 bases short, with 17 bases between. The CDR3 sequence is 15 residues long. CDR3 sequence reads: CAWSGLGSRAYGYTF. The CDR3 DNA sequence: TGTGCCTGGAGTGGCCTCGGATCCCGCGCATATGGCTACACCTTC.

CDR3: CASSSTGGAEAFF. In DNA form, the CDR3 reads TGTGCCAGCAGCTCAACCGGGGGCGCTGAAGCTTTCTTT. This sequence joins TRBV7-3 and TRBJ1-1, with D possibly TRBD1 on 6 matching bases. CDR1 and CDR2 (germline): SGHTA, FQGTGA. V lost 4 bases, J lost 6 bases, and 12 bases lay in between. The CDR3 spans 13 residues.

The chain joins TRBV19 to TRBJ1-1; 7 bases match TRBD1. The ends lost 7 bases at V and 2 bases at J; junction bases unmatched: 10. This CDR3 spans 15 amino acids. The germline V gene encodes CDR1 LNHDA and CDR2 SQIVND (reference sequence). CDR3 region: CASTLGPGGNTEAFF. The CDR3 DNA reads TGTGCCAGTACCCTAGGTCCAGGGGGAAACACTGAAGCTTTCTTT.

V is TRBV7-9 and J is TRBJ1-3, with TRBD1 as a possible D gene (5 bases). The CDR3 is 16 residues long. V was pared by 0 bases and J by 0 bases, with 9 bases between. Germline loops: CDR1 SEHNR, CDR2 FQNEAQ (reference sequence). For the CDR3, the DNA is TGTGCCAGCAGCTTAGCCCGGGACTCCTCTGGAAACACCATATATTTT. It encodes CASSLARDSSGNTIYF.

CDR3 sequence (DNA): TGTGCCATCAGCGAGAGGGAGATCGGCGCTGAAGCTTTCTTT. It translates to CAISEREIGAEAFF. The V gene is TRBV10-3, the J gene TRBJ1-1; D unclear. V was shortened by 6 bases and J by 6 bases, with 17 bases between the two germline ends. This CDR3 is built from 14 residues. Germline CDR1 reads ENHRY; CDR2 reads SYGVKD.

V and J are TRBV15 and TRBJ1-2; D unresolved. V was shortened by 0 bases and J by 1 base, with 18 bases between the two germline ends. The CDR3 extends over 18 amino acids. From germline, CDR1 is LNHNV and CDR2 YYDKDF (reference sequence). The CDR3 loop is CATSRDFRGTPLNYGYTF. CDR3 sequence (DNA): TGTGCCACCAGCAGAGATTTCCGGGGTACCCCTCTTAACTATGGCTACACCTTC. The full variable domain, its missing parts supplied by reference TRBV15 and TRBJ1-2, is DAMVIQNPRYQVTQFGKPVTLSCSQTLNHNVMYWYQQKSSQAPKLLFHYYDKDFNNEADTPDNFQSRRPNTSFCFLDIRSPGLGDTAMYLCATSRDFRGTPLNYGYTFGSGTRLTVV.

This chain connects TRBV27 to TRBJ2-5; either TRBD1 or TRBD2 may fit D (5 bases each). The V and J ends lost 6 bases and 0 bases respectively, with 14 bases between them. The length of the CDR3 is 15 residues. CDR1 MNHEY and CDR2 SMNVEV come from the germline V gene (reference sequence). CDR3 protein: CASRALGTYQETQYF. In nucleotides, the CDR3 is TGTGCCAGCAGGGCCCTAGGGACGTACCAAGAGACCCAGTACTTC.